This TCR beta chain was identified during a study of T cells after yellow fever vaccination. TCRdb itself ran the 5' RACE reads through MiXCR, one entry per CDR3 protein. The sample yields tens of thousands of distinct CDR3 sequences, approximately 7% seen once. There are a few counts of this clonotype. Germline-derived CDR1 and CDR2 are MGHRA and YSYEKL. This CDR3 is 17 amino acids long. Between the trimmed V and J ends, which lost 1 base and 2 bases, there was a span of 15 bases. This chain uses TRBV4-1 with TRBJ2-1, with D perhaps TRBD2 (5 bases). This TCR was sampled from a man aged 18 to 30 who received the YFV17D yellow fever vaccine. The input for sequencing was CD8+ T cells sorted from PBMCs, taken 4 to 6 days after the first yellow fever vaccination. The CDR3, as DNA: TGCGCCAGCAGCCAAGTTGGATACGGGGAAACCTACAATGAGCAGTTCTTC. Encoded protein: CASSQVGYGETYNEQFF.